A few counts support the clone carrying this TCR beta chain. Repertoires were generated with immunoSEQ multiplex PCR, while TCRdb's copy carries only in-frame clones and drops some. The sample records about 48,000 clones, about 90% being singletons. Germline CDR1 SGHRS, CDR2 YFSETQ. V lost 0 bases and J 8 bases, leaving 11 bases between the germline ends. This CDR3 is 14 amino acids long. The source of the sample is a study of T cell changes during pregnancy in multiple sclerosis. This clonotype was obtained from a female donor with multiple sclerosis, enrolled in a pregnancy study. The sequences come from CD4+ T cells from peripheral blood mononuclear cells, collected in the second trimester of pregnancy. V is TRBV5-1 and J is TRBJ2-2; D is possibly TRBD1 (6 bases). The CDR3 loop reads CASSLVGGRGELFF. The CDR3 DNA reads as TGCGCCAGCAGCTTGGTAGGGGGACGTGGGGAGCTGTTTTTT.